This T cell receptor (beta chain) was recorded in a study of patients and donors after allogeneic stem cell transplantation (TCRdb year 2020). The germline V gene provides CDR1 SGHTA and CDR2 FQGNSA. From the cysteine up to the phenylalanine, the CDR3 has a length of 14 residues. Only CDR3 DNA is held: 42 bases, read in frame from base 1. Libraries were made using RT-PCR. Sequencing was performed on a NextSeq 550. TCRdb itself trimmed the public reads at Q25 with fastp, ran MiXCR and retained productive beta chains. Each record represents a unique CDR3 protein, reported with the most common genes and DNA among its rows. This sample is represented by 25,000 to 35,000 distinct CDR3 sequences; 6.5% to 7% of them were singletons. About 34% of the sample is taken by the ten largest. Of note for this clonotype: Which antigen it targets is not known. One end of the junction fails to match germline, which may point to a read error.

The receptor comes from a human donor who was either an allogeneic HSCT recipient or a stem cell or donor lymphocyte infusion donor (not recorded which). It is not recorded whose cells these are; they may come from a transplant donor. The sequence joins TRBV7-2 to TRBJ2-3; there is no confident call for the D gene. Input material: blood, either unsorted or a sorted T cell fraction (not recorded which). The nucleotides are TGTGCCAGCAGCTTGGACCGAAGCACAGATACGCAGAATTTT. This codes for CASSLDRSTDTQNF.